Sequencing of this TCR beta chain was carried out in a study of blood T cell repertoires in COVID-19. At the level of the study: Samples taken during acute and convalescent COVID-19 were collected in the United States, Italy and Spain. PBMCs, B-cell-depleted T cells, or T cells provided the cDNA or gDNA that made up the material.

Enrolled during active infection, Seattle patients were then followed longitudinally. Authors' processing steps: From reference gene primer amplification, estimates of nucleated cell counts were derived. The table came from immunoSEQ multiplex PCR; TCRdb's copy has only in-frame clones and leaves some out. Clone size and V and J calls were adopted from that table, with D and trimming inferred from the DNA. The data show 290,000 or so clones, roughly 92% seen once. V lost 6 bases to trimming and J lost 2 bases; unmatched junction nucleotides: 11. CDR1 and CDR2 from the germline V gene are LNHDA and SQIVND (reference sequence). The CDR3 is 16 amino acids.

V usage is TRBV19 and J usage is TRBJ2-7, with 9 positions matching TRBD2. The sequence was collected from a woman in her 30s with COVID-19, enrolled during active disease. The sample taken for sequencing was peripheral blood. In DNA, the CDR3 is TGTGCCAGTAGCCCCGGGGCTAGCGGGACACCCTACGAGCAGTACTTC. This codes for CASSPGASGTPYEQYF.